Listed here is a single T cell receptor (beta chain). Version v3.0 of the immunoSEQ assay ran at survey level. Produced via immunoSEQ multiplex PCR; TCRdb's table is partial and in-frame only. The sample includes tens of thousands of clones, about nine tenths of them seen just once. The data stem from a study of long-term antiretroviral therapy in people with HIV. This CDR3 has 13 amino acids. Germline CDR1 is SGHTA and CDR2 is FQGNSA. J gave up 5 bases and V 5 bases, and 4 bases lay outside the gene matches. The clonotype was recovered from a woman under 40 with HIV. The chain is built from TRBV7-2 and TRBJ2-5; 8 nucleotides line up with TRBD1. The sequences come from unsorted PBMCs, collected 1.8 years before starting antiretroviral therapy. The CDR3 nucleotides read TGTGCCAGCAGCGACACAGGGGGGGAGACCCAGTACTTC. Its translation: CASSDTGGETQYF. Filled out from reference TRBV7-2 and TRBJ2-5, the complete variable domain reads GAGVSQSPSNKVTEKGKDVELRCDPISGHTALYWYRQSLGQGLEFLIYFQGNSAPDKSGLPSDRFSAERTGGSVSTLTIQRTQQEDSAVYLCASSDTGGETQYFGPGTRLLVL.